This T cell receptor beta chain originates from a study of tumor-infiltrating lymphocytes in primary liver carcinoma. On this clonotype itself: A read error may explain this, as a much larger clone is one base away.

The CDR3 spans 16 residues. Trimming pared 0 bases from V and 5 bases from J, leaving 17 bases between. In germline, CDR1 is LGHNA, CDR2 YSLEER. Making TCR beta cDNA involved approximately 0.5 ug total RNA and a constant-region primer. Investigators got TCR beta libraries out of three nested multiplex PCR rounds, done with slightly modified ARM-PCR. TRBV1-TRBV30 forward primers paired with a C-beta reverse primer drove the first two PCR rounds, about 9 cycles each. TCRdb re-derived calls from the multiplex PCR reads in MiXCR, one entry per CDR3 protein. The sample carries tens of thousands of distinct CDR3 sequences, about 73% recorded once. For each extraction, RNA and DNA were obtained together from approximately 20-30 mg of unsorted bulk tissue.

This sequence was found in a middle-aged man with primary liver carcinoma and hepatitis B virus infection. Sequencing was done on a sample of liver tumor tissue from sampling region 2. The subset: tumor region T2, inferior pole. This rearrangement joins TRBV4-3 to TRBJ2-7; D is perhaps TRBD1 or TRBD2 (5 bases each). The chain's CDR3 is CASSQDHGARIDEQYF. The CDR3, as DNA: TGCGCCAGCAGCCAAGATCACGGGGCAAGGATAGACGAGCAGTACTTC.